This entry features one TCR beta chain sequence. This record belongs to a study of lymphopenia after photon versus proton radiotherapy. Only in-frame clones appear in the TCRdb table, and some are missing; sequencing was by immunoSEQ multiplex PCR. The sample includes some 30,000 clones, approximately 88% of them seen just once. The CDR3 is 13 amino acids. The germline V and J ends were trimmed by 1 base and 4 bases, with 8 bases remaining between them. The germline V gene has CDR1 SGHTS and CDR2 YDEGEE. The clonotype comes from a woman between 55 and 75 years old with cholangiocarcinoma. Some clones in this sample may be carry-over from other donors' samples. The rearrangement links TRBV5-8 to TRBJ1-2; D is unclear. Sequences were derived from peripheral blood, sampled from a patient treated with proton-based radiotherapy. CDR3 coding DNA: TGTGCCAGCAGCTTGTCAGGTTCCTATGGCTACACCTTC. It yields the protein CASSLSGSYGYTF. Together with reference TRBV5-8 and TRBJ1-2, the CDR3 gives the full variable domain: EAGVTQSPTHLIKTRGQQATLRCSPISGHTSVYWYQQALGLGLQFLLWYDEGEERNRGNFPPRFSGRQFPNYSSELNVNALELEDSALYLCASSLSGSYGYTFGSGTRLTVV.